The 21 T cell receptor beta chains given below trace back to one sample, sequenced in a study of blood T cell repertoires in COVID-19. Profiling relied on immunoSEQ multiplex PCR, and the TCRdb table lists in-frame clones only, not all of them. The repertoire holds 15,000 to 20,000 clones, with roughly 91% as singletons. The sample was peripheral blood. The source is a human donor in a cohort sampled during active COVID-19.

The CDR3 DNA sequence: TGTGCCGGAGGGCGGCGGGGCTTCACAGATACGCAGTATTTT. It encodes CAGGRRGFTDTQYF. V and J are TRBV30 and TRBJ2-3; D is perhaps TRBD2 (6 bases). The V gene's germline CDR1 is GTSNPN and CDR2 SVGIG (reference sequence). This CDR3 is 14 amino acids long. V lost 8 bases to trimming and J lost 2 bases, with 17 bases between them. Looking up the rest from reference TRBV30 and TRBJ2-3 gives the full variable domain: SQTIHQWPATLVQPVGSPLSLECTVEGTSNPNLYWYRQAAGRGLQLLFYSVGIGQISSEVPQNLSASRPQDRQFILSSKKLLLSDSGFYLCAGGRRGFTDTQYFGPGTRLTVL.

This CDR3 is CASSVDGSGRKETQYF. The CDR3 nucleotides read TGTGCCAGCAGCGTAGATGGTAGCGGGCGGAAAGAGACCCAGTACTTC. The chain recombines TRBV9 with TRBJ2-5, with 7 bases lining up with TRBD2. Germline V gene data show CDR1 as SGDLS and CDR2 as YYNGEE. The CDR3 is 16 amino acids. V gave up 0 bases and J gave up 3 bases; unmatched junction bases: 8.

CDR3 in DNA: TGTGCCAGCAGCCCAACTAGCGGGGGGACTCAGGAGCAGTTCTTC. This encodes CASSPTSGGTQEQFF. The chain links TRBV6-5 to TRBJ2-1; TRBD2 agrees at 12 bases. The V segment lost 6 bases and the J segment 10 bases; nucleotides outside the gene matches: 10. Germline V lookup: CDR1 MNHEY, CDR2 SVGAGI. The CDR3 runs 15 residues.

The V call is TRBV4-1, the J call TRBJ2-5; D may be TRBD2 (6 bases). Trimming took 0 bases from V and 1 from J, leaving 12 bases between them. The V gene's germline CDR1 is MGHRA and CDR2 YSYEKL. The CDR3 runs to 16 residues. CDR3 protein: CASSQELAATQETQYF. As DNA, the CDR3 is TGCGCCAGCAGCCAAGAACTAGCTGCCACCCAAGAGACCCAGTACTTC.

This clone was recorded a few times. The chain is built from TRBV5-4 and TRBJ2-7, with D possibly matching TRBD2 (5 bases). The CDR3 is made up of 13 amino acids. Germline CDR1 SGHNT, CDR2 YYREEE (reference sequence). V lost 4 bases and J 3 bases, leaving 11 bases between the germline ends. Written as DNA, the CDR3 is TGTGCCAGCAGCCGAAATCGGGGCTACGAGCAGTACTTC. It is translated as CASSRNRGYEQYF.

The chain couples TRBV7-2 to TRBJ2-1; 11 bases line up with TRBD2. Trimming removed 5 bases from V and 9 bases from J; junction bases left unmatched: 15. This CDR3 spans 17 amino acids. Germline loops: CDR1 SGHTA, CDR2 FQGNSA. CDR3 nucleotides: TGTGCCAGCAGCCCCCCGGGGCTAGCGGGAGGTGTTGGTGAGCAGTTCTTC. It codes for CASSPPGLAGGVGEQFF.

The rearrangement joins TRBV10-3 to TRBJ2-1; D may be TRBD2 (6 bases). This CDR3 region has 16 residues. The V and J ends lost 4 bases and 5 bases respectively, with 18 bases between them. Germline V lookup: CDR1 ENHRY, CDR2 SYGVKD. In DNA form, the CDR3 reads TGTGCCATCAGTGGTCCTGCCGGGGGAGGAGACAATGAGCAGTTCTTC. Amino acids: CAISGPAGGGDNEQFF.

The V gene is TRBV5-1, the J gene TRBJ1-2, with a possible D match to TRBD1 (6 bases). Germline V gives CDR1 SGHRS, CDR2 YFSETQ. Trimming removed 4 bases at V and 3 bases at J, with 16 bases between. The length of the CDR3 is 15 residues. The CDR3 loop reads CASSRRGGGDYGYTF. The CDR3 DNA reads TGCGCCAGCAGCCGTAGGGGGGGAGGTGACTATGGCTACACCTTC.

J is TRBJ1-1 and V is TRBV6-5; 8 bases line up with TRBD1. The germline V gene has CDR1 MNHEY and CDR2 SVGAGI. The V segment lost 6 bases and the J segment 4 bases; nucleotides outside the gene matches: 7. This CDR3 is built from 14 residues. The CDR3 bases are TGTGCCAGCAGAGACAGGGGAGGGGGCACTGAAGCTTTCTTT. Translation gives CASRDRGGGTEAFF.

V gene TRBV9 combines with J gene TRBJ2-3; weak D call: TRBD2 (5 bases). The V gene's germline CDR1 is SGDLS and CDR2 YYNGEE. The CDR3 spans 15 residues. V gave up 0 bases and J gave up 0 bases, with 8 bases separating them. CDR3 loop: CASSVVGESTDTQYF. CDR3 DNA: TGTGCCAGCAGCGTAGTCGGGGAAAGCACAGATACGCAGTATTTT.

The chain couples TRBV2 to TRBJ2-1, with 9 positions matching TRBD1. This CDR3 contains 15 residues. Per the germline V gene, CDR1 is SNHLY and CDR2 is FYNNEI. Unmatched junction bases numbered 5, after V lost 4 bases and J lost 4 bases. The CDR3 is CASSGQGGAYNEQFF. CDR3 DNA sequence: TGTGCCAGCAGTGGACAGGGGGGGGCTTACAATGAGCAGTTCTTC.

The chain combines TRBV27 with TRBJ2-7, with 10 bases fitting TRBD1. V was pared by 10 bases and J by 2 bases, with 11 bases of the junction left unmatched. The CDR3 covers 15 residues. In germline, CDR1 is MNHEY, CDR2 SMNVEV (reference sequence). CDR3 DNA: TGTGCCACCATCTCCGGGACAGGGGTCCCCTACGAGCAGTACTTC. This codes for CATISGTGVPYEQYF.

The chain couples TRBV5-1 to TRBJ2-1, with a possible D match to TRBD2 (6 bases). The CDR3 sequence is 16 residues long. The germline gives CDR1 SGHRS, CDR2 YFSETQ. The V end was cut by 0 bases, the J end by 1 base, with 11 bases between. The DNA for the CDR3 is TGCGCCAGCAGCTTGGTATCCGGGACTTCCTACAATGAGCAGTTCTTC. Its translation: CASSLVSGTSYNEQFF.

This chain joins TRBV6-7 and TRBJ1-2; D gene unclear. TRBV6-7 carries the ORF label, with uncertain function. The CDR3 has 11 amino acids. Deletions cut 2 bases from V and 6 bases from J, with 4 bases between. The CDR3 here is CASSYLDGYTF. CDR3 nucleotide sequence: TGTGCCAGCAGTTACCTCGATGGCTACACCTTC.

The chain uses TRBV15 and TRBJ2-3; D possibly corresponds to TRBD2 (6 bases). This CDR3 comprises 11 residues. Germline values: CDR1 LNHNV, CDR2 YYDKDF (reference sequence). With 5 bases removed from V and 9 bases from J, the gap between germline ends came to 9 bases. CDR3 loop: CATSAGMTQYF. The CDR3 DNA follows: TGTGCCACCAGCGCGGGGATGACGCAGTATTTT.

The V call is TRBV5-1, the J call TRBJ2-1; D unresolved. The CDR3 length is 11 residues. V dropped 4 bases and J dropped 4 bases, with 3 bases sitting between them. In germline, CDR1 is SGHRS, CDR2 YFSETQ. The CDR3 sequence is CASSLYNEQFF. CDR3 DNA sequence: TGCGCCAGCAGCCTATACAATGAGCAGTTCTTC.

This chain uses TRBV10-3 with TRBJ1-2; TRBD1 is a possible D gene (5 bases). This CDR3 spans 12 amino acids. V dropped 3 bases and J dropped 8 bases, with 10 bases sitting between them. CDR1 and CDR2 from the germline V gene are ENHRY and SYGVKD. The CDR3 DNA reads as TGTGCCATCAGTGAAGGGTCAGGGGGCTACACCTTC. It is translated as CAISEGSGGYTF.

The chain joins TRBV6-6 to TRBJ2-7; D is perhaps TRBD2 (5 bases). The CDR3 contains 15 residues. V lost 5 bases to trimming and J lost 6 bases, with 20 bases between them. Germline V CDR1 and CDR2: MNHNY, SVGAGI (reference sequence). As DNA, the CDR3 is TGTGCCAGCAGTCCCCCGCGGGTCCCGGCTTCCGAGCAGTACTTC. Translating gives CASSPPRVPASEQYF.

J is TRBJ2-5 and V is TRBV5-1, with D unresolved. Trimming took off 0 bases at V and 5 bases at J, with 5 bases between the two ends. The CDR3 length is 12 residues. Germline V CDR1 and CDR2: SGHRS, YFSETQ. DNA of the CDR3: TGCGCCAGCAGCTTGGGAGCGGAGACCCAGTACTTC. This gives the protein CASSLGAETQYF. Filled out from reference TRBV5-1 and TRBJ2-5, the complete variable domain reads KAGVTQTPRYLIKTRGQQVTLSCSPISGHRSVSWYQQTPGQGLQFLFEYFSETQRNKGNFPGRFSGRQFSNSRSEMNVSTLELGDSALYLCASSLGAETQYFGPGTRLLVL.

The chain has TRBV10-2 and TRBJ2-3; D is perhaps TRBD2 (6 bases). Trimming removed 0 bases from V and 6 bases from J, with 10 bases in between. The CDR3 has 14 residues. Germline V gene sequence: CDR1 WSHSY, CDR2 SAAADI. CDR3 nucleotide sequence: TGCGCCAGCAGTGAGTCTAGCGGAGGGGATACGCAGTATTTT. It yields the protein CASSESSGGDTQYF.

This clone was found a few times. The chain combines TRBV18 with TRBJ1-4, with D possibly TRBD1 on 6 matching bases. The CDR3 totals 18 residues. V lost 3 bases and J lost 4, with 21 bases in between. Germline V lookup: CDR1 KGHSH, CDR2 LQKENI. The CDR3 is CASSPSGTGHVLNEKLFF. As DNA, the CDR3 is TGTGCCAGCTCACCTTCCGGGACGGGACACGTCCTTAATGAAAAACTGTTTTTT.